These 30 T cell receptor beta chains came from one sample sequenced in a study of blood T cell repertoires in COVID-19. Sequenced by immunoSEQ multiplex PCR; TCRdb stores in-frame clones only, minus some. The sample includes approximately 180,000 clones, about 83% of them seen just once. The sample comprised peripheral blood. The receptors originated from a woman in her 70s with COVID-19, enrolled during active disease.

This chain connects TRBV28 to TRBJ1-1, with a possible D match to TRBD1 (5 bases). This CDR3 contains 16 residues. Germline loops: CDR1 MDHEN, CDR2 SYDVKM. V gave up 9 bases and J gave up 1 base, with 21 bases separating them. CDR3 nucleotides: TGTGCCAGTTGGGGGAGGGCCCCGTTGGAGAACACTGAAGCTTTCTTT. It translates to CASWGRAPLENTEAFF.

The chain carries TRBV30 and TRBJ1-5; D unresolved. This CDR3 has 15 amino acids. Germline CDR1 and CDR2: GTSNPN and SVGIG (reference sequence). V was shortened by 1 base and J by 5 bases, with 15 bases between the two germline ends. The CDR3 here is CAWSARLVRDQPQHF. CDR3 nucleotide sequence: TGTGCCTGGAGTGCCCGACTTGTGCGTGATCAGCCCCAGCATTTT.

The V gene is TRBV30, the J gene TRBJ1-5; D is perhaps TRBD1 (6 bases). CDR1 and CDR2 (germline): GTSNPN, SVGIG (reference sequence). The CDR3 length is 12 residues. V was clipped by 5 bases and J by 11 bases, with 16 bases between them. The CDR3 nucleotides read TGTGCCTGGGGGCGGGGGCGCGAGGCCCAGCATTTT. This sequence encodes CAWGRGREAQHF.

The chain is built from TRBV7-9 and TRBJ1-2; 8 nucleotides line up with TRBD1. V shed 5 bases, J shed 4 bases, and the junction held 6 bases outside the gene matches. CDR1 and CDR2 (germline): SEHNR, FQNEAQ (reference sequence). The CDR3 extends over 14 amino acids. CDR3: CASSGTGGSYGYTF. In DNA form, the CDR3 reads TGTGCCAGCAGCGGAACAGGGGGATCCTATGGCTACACCTTC.

This clone has a single count. The chain has TRBV7-3 and TRBJ2-7; TRBD1 aligns across 7 bases. There are 15 residues in the CDR3. Germline-derived CDR1 and CDR2 are SGHTA and FQGTGA. The junction had 8 bases not matched to a gene; V was cut back by 5 bases and J by 1 base. The CDR3 DNA reads TGTGCCAGCAGCCCCACGGCAGGGGGTTCCTACGAGCAGTACTTC. Amino acid sequence: CASSPTAGGSYEQYF.

The chain recombines TRBV19 with TRBJ2-7, with D possibly being TRBD2 (6 bases). In germline, CDR1 is LNHDA, CDR2 SQIVND (reference sequence). This CDR3 spans 13 amino acids. The V and J ends lost 5 bases and 3 bases respectively, with 11 bases between them. The CDR3 loop reads CASSRGGIYEQYF. The CDR3 coding sequence is TGTGCCAGTAGTCGCGGCGGGATCTACGAGCAGTACTTC.

About this clone itself: Other DNA sequences in this specimen translate into the identical CDR3. The rearrangement links TRBV30 to TRBJ2-6; possibly TRBD2 for D (5 bases). Germline V gene sequence: CDR1 GTSNPN, CDR2 SVGIG (reference sequence). V lost 0 bases and J lost 1, with 7 bases in between. The length of the CDR3 is 15 residues. In DNA, the CDR3 is TGTGCCTGGAGTGTAGGCGGGTCTGGGGCCAACGTCCTGACTTTC. This encodes CAWSVGGSGANVLTF.

Here the CDR3 reads CASSFLVETQYF. In nucleotides, the CDR3 is TGTGCCAGCAGCTTTCTCGTAGAGACCCAGTACTTC. This chain links TRBV7-2 with TRBJ2-5; no clear D gene. V was pared by 3 bases and J by 4 bases, with 6 bases between. This CDR3 spans 12 amino acids. The germline V gene encodes CDR1 SGHTA and CDR2 FQGNSA.

This sequence joins TRBV6-6 and TRBJ1-4, with D maybe TRBD1 (5 bases). Germline loops: CDR1 MNHNY, CDR2 SVGAGI (reference sequence). With 7 bases removed from V and 8 bases from J, the gap between germline ends came to 20 bases. This CDR3 is 15 amino acids long. The DNA for the CDR3 is TGTGCCAGCACCCCCCTTCAGGGTTTGCCCGAAAAACTGTTTTTT. Its protein product is CASTPLQGLPEKLFF.

The V and J genes are TRBV5-5 and TRBJ1-1; D gene uncertain. V lost 0 bases and J 4 bases, leaving 13 bases between the germline ends. Germline V lookup: CDR1 SGHKS, CDR2 YYEKEE (reference sequence). This CDR3 spans 15 amino acids. In DNA form, the CDR3 reads TGTGCCAGCAGCTTGGATCTCAGACTAAGCACTGAAGCTTTCTTT. Encoded protein: CASSLDLRLSTEAFF.

The V gene is TRBV7-2, the J gene TRBJ2-7; TRBD2 matches at 8 bases. After removal of 0 bases from V and 2 bases from J, the junction contained 3 bases not matched to a gene. Germline lookup yields CDR1 SGHTA and CDR2 FQGNSA. The CDR3 loop spans 15 amino acids. For the CDR3, the DNA is TGTGCCAGCAGCTTAGCGTCGGGAGGGGCCTACGAGCAGTACTTC. The encoded protein is CASSLASGGAYEQYF.

This chain uses TRBV7-8 with TRBJ2-1, with 11 positions matching TRBD2. The trim removed 3 bases at V and 2 bases at J, leaving 6 bases unmatched. Looked up from germline, CDR1 is SGHVS and CDR2 is FQNEAQ. The CDR3 spans 17 residues. CDR3 in DNA: TGTGCCAGCAGCTTTAGAGGACTAGCGGGTACCTACAATGAGCAGTTCTTC. As protein: CASSFRGLAGTYNEQFF.

The chain couples TRBV28 to TRBJ2-7; TRBD1 matches 7 bases. Per germline, CDR1 MDHEN and CDR2 SYDVKM. The CDR3 is 14 residues long. V shed 3 bases and J 3 bases; nucleotides not matched to a gene: 5. The CDR3 DNA reads as TGTGCCAGCAGTTTCGGACAGGCGCGCTACGAGCAGTACTTC. Its protein is CASSFGQARYEQYF.

The rearrangement links TRBV5-3 to TRBJ2-7; D gene uncertain. Being an ORF, TRBV5-3 has a function that is uncertain. Trimming stripped 1 base from V and 3 bases from J, with 8 bases between. CDR3 length equals 13 residues. CDR3 protein: CARSLTGYYEQYF. CDR3 sequence (DNA): TGTGCCAGAAGCTTGACCGGGTACTACGAGCAGTACTTC.

Only one count was recorded for this clone. The chain is built from TRBV5-4 and TRBJ1-5; tentatively, D is TRBD1 (5 bases). Germline CDR1 is SGHNT and CDR2 is YYREEE (reference sequence). CDR3 size: 14 residues. Trimming took off 0 bases at V and 9 bases at J, with 13 bases between the two ends. CDR3 in DNA: TGTGCCAGCAGCTTGGGAGAGGAGGGGTCGCCCCAGCATTTT. Protein sequence: CASSLGEEGSPQHF.

This chain joins TRBV7-9 and TRBJ1-1; unclear D gene. V lost 4 bases and J 1 base, leaving 10 bases between the germline ends. CDR1 and CDR2 from the germline V gene are SEHNR and FQNEAQ (reference sequence). The length of the CDR3 is 14 residues. The CDR3 bases are TGTGCCAGCAGCTATGGGCTGTCGAACACTGAAGCTTTCTTT. This sequence encodes CASSYGLSNTEAFF.

The J gene is TRBJ2-3, the V gene TRBV5-1; 12 nucleotides align to TRBD2. Germline lookup yields CDR1 SGHRS and CDR2 YFSETQ. This CDR3 is built from 14 residues. Trimming at V came to 8 bases and at J to 4 bases, leaving 5 bases not matched to a gene. CDR3 sequence (DNA): TGCGCCAGTCGACTAGCGGGAGAAGCAGATACGCAGTATTTT. Its translation is CASRLAGEADTQYF.

V gene TRBV20-1 combines with J gene TRBJ2-5; TRBD2 is a possible D gene (5 bases). Trimming stripped 3 bases from V and 2 bases from J, with 13 bases between. Germline V CDR1 and CDR2: DFQATT, SNEGSKA (reference sequence). The CDR3 sequence is 14 residues long. The CDR3 DNA reads TGCAGTGCTAGTTGGAGGACGGGGCAAGAGACCCAGTACTTC. Protein sequence: CSASWRTGQETQYF.

This clone was counted between two and nine times. The chain is built from TRBV5-1 and TRBJ2-1, with TRBD2 as a possible D gene (5 bases). V gave up 3 bases and J gave up 10 bases, with 14 bases separating them. This CDR3 has 13 amino acids. Germline V CDR1 and CDR2: SGHRS, YFSETQ. CDR3 sequence: CASSSGRGGEQFF. In nucleotides, the CDR3 is TGCGCCAGCAGCTCCGGACGAGGAGGCGAGCAGTTCTTC.

This rearrangement joins TRBV24-1 to TRBJ2-7; TRBD1 matches at 11 bases. CDR3 length: 14 amino acids. V lost 10 bases, J lost 2 bases, and 6 bases stayed unmatched. The germline V gene has CDR1 KGHDR and CDR2 SFDVKD. This chain's CDR3 is CATGKDRGPYEQYF. The CDR3 DNA reads TGTGCCACGGGGAAGGACAGGGGGCCCTACGAGCAGTACTTC.

The rearrangement joins TRBV20-1 to TRBJ1-2; the D gene is possibly TRBD1 (5 bases). The V end lost 6 bases, the J end lost 8 bases, and 13 bases lay between the germline ends. Per germline, CDR1 DFQATT and CDR2 SNEGSKA (reference sequence). The CDR3 totals 11 residues. CDR3 sequence (DNA): TGCAGTGCAAGGACATTGAGGGGCTACACCTTC. It codes for CSARTLRGYTF.

In nucleotides, the CDR3 is TGTGCCAGCAGTGATGTTAGGGGGAGTTCACCCCTCCACTTT. This sequence encodes CASSDVRGSSPLHF. The J gene is TRBJ1-6, the V gene TRBV6-1; weak D call: TRBD1 (6 bases). Germline V gene sequence: CDR1 MNHNS, CDR2 SASEGT. V dropped 3 bases and J dropped 9 bases, with 12 bases sitting between them. CDR3 length: 14 residues.

The table lists this clone with a count of one. In DNA form, the CDR3 reads TGTGCCACCAGTGATGCGAGCGGTTCACCCCTCCACTTT. Its protein product is CATSDASGSPLHF. V and J are TRBV24-1 and TRBJ1-6; no reliable D call. The CDR3 spans 13 residues. Trimming pared 3 bases from V and 9 bases from J, leaving 8 bases between. The germline gives CDR1 KGHDR, CDR2 SFDVKD.

This chain uses TRBV11-2 with TRBJ1-6; 8 bases match TRBD1. The CDR3 sequence is 15 residues long. V gave up 6 bases and J gave up 3 bases; unmatched junction bases: 4. Germline CDR1 is SGHAT and CDR2 is FQNNGV. CDR3 residues: CASRSGTGYNSPLHF. The CDR3 DNA sequence: TGTGCCAGCAGATCCGGGACAGGCTATAATTCACCCCTCCACTTT.

The rearrangement uses TRBV4-2 and TRBJ2-5, with D perhaps matching TRBD1 (6 bases). V lost 3 bases and J lost 2, with 16 bases in between. Germline V lookup: CDR1 LGHNA, CDR2 YNFKEQ. This CDR3 spans 16 amino acids. CDR3 in amino acids: CASSHTNRDKQETQYF. The CDR3 bases are TGTGCCAGCAGCCATACCAACCGGGACAAACAAGAGACCCAGTACTTC.

The chain combines TRBV6-5 with TRBJ1-1; D not resolved. Trimming pared 3 bases from V and 2 bases from J, leaving 7 bases between. Germline CDR1 and CDR2: MNHEY and SVGAGI. The CDR3 spans 13 residues. The chain's CDR3 is CASSYGSNTEAFF. CDR3 DNA sequence: TGTGCCAGCAGTTATGGCAGTAACACTGAAGCTTTCTTT.

V usage is TRBV11-2 and J usage is TRBJ2-5, with TRBD2 matching over 8 bases. The CDR3 is 15 amino acids. V shed 5 bases, J shed 9 bases, and the junction held 14 bases outside the gene matches. Germline-derived CDR1 and CDR2 are SGHAT and FQNNGV. The CDR3, as DNA: TGTGCCAGCAGCCCATTCGGGAGGGGCCTCCCCTCCCAGTACTTC. This sequence encodes CASSPFGRGLPSQYF.

This clone was seen a few times. The rearrangement links TRBV29-1 to TRBJ1-2; no firm D call. Germline values: CDR1 SQVTM, CDR2 ANQGSEA. With 3 bases removed from V and 3 bases from J, the gap between germline ends came to 8 bases. The CDR3 spans 12 residues. The CDR3 nucleotides read TGCAGCGTTGATAAGGGAGACTATGGCTACACCTTC. Its translation is CSVDKGDYGYTF.

This chain connects TRBV2 to TRBJ2-1, with 10 bases matching TRBD2. In germline, CDR1 is SNHLY, CDR2 FYNNEI. The CDR3 extends over 15 amino acids. V shed 7 bases, J shed 4 bases, and the junction held 7 bases outside the gene matches. CDR3 sequence (DNA): TGTGCCAGCATCCTAGCGGGGGTGCTATACAATGAGCAGTTCTTC. It encodes CASILAGVLYNEQFF. Supplemented by reference TRBV2 and TRBJ2-1, the full variable domain reads EPEVTQTPSHQVTQMGQEVILRCVPISNHLYFYWYRQILGQKVEFLVSFYNNEISEKSEIFDDQFSVERPDGSNFTLKIRSTKLEDSAMYFCASILAGVLYNEQFFGPGTRLTVL.

The chain is built from TRBV7-2 and TRBJ2-7; 12 positions match TRBD2. The CDR3 contains 14 residues. The junction had 3 bases not matched to a gene; V was cut back by 5 bases and J by 4 bases. Per the germline V gene, CDR1 is SGHTA and CDR2 is FQGNSA. The CDR3 is CASSTTSGGYEQYF. Here the CDR3 DNA reads TGTGCCAGCAGCACCACTAGCGGGGGGTACGAGCAGTACTTC. Using reference TRBV7-2 and TRBJ2-7 for the parts outside the CDR3, the full variable domain is GAGVSQSPSNKVTEKGKDVELRCDPISGHTALYWYRQSLGQGLEFLIYFQGNSAPDKSGLPSDRFSAERTGGSVSTLTIQRTQQEDSAVYLCASSTTSGGYEQYFGPGTRLTVT.